One and the same sample provided the 17 T cell receptor beta chains below, sequenced in a study of T cell responses to AZD1222 COVID-19 vaccine. The assay was immunoSEQ multiplex PCR, and TCRdb's table has in-frame clones only and misses some. Of 90,000 to 130,000 clones in the sample, about 86% were seen once. The sample here was peripheral blood, taken on day 0 of AZD1222 vaccination. The origin of the receptors is an adult in good health.

The chain couples TRBV3-1 (or the pseudogene TRBV3-2) to TRBJ2-5; 13 bases fit TRBD2. The ends lost 4 bases at V and 6 bases at J; junction bases unmatched: 5. Germline lookup yields CDR1 LGHDT and CDR2 YNNKEL (reference sequence). This CDR3 contains 15 residues. Here the CDR3 DNA reads TGTGCCAGCAGCCTCGGGACTAGCGGGGAACAGACCCAGTACTTC. Its protein is CASSLGTSGEQTQYF.

The rearrangement uses TRBV5-1 and TRBJ2-5, with 8 bases lining up with TRBD2. Germline trimming cut 1 base from V and 4 bases from J; bases unmatched to any gene: 6. Germline CDR1 and CDR2: SGHRS and YFSETQ. This CDR3 comprises 15 residues. The CDR3 nucleotides read TGCGCCAGCAGCTTGACAGTAGCGGGGCTAGAGACCCAGTACTTC. Amino acids: CASSLTVAGLETQYF.

The chain employs TRBV6-5 and TRBJ2-7; no definite D call. The CDR3 runs 13 residues. From germline, CDR1 is MNHEY and CDR2 SVGAGI. V was cut by 7 bases and J by 5 bases, with 15 bases left in between. CDR3 bases: TGTGCCAGCAAGGCCAGAGTTAGGGACGAGCAGTACTTC. This gives the protein CASKARVRDEQYF.

The CDR3 loop is CASSLQEWGTNEKLFF. CDR3 nucleotide sequence: TGCGCCAGCAGCTTGCAGGAATGGGGCACTAATGAAAAACTGTTTTTT. The J gene is TRBJ1-4, the V gene TRBV5-1, with D maybe TRBD1 (5 bases). Germline loops: CDR1 SGHRS, CDR2 YFSETQ. This CDR3 is 16 amino acids long. Deletions cut 1 base from V and 2 bases from J, with 12 bases between.

V and J are TRBV28 and TRBJ1-2, with D unresolved. V was shortened by 4 bases and J by 3 bases, with 6 bases between the two germline ends. Germline lookup yields CDR1 MDHEN and CDR2 SYDVKM. The CDR3 is 12 amino acids. CDR3 nucleotide sequence: TGTGCCAGCAGTTCGGCGGACTATGGCTACACCTTC. Its translation: CASSSADYGYTF.

The V gene is TRBV12-3 or TRBV12-4, the J gene TRBJ1-1, with no clear D. The CDR3 covers 13 residues. V lost 2 bases and J lost 1, with 5 bases in between. The CDR3 sequence: CASSLQANTEAFF. CDR3 coding DNA: TGTGCCAGCAGTTTACAGGCGAACACTGAAGCTTTCTTT.

This sequence joins TRBV5-5 and TRBJ1-2; D gene unclear. CDR1 is SGHKS and CDR2 is YYEKEE in the germline V gene (reference sequence). This CDR3 is 16 amino acids long. V lost 0 bases and J 2 bases, leaving 14 bases between the germline ends. CDR3 sequence: CASSLDPTLGNYGYTF. DNA for the CDR3: TGTGCCAGCAGCTTGGACCCTACCTTAGGAAACTATGGCTACACCTTC.

The chain links TRBV28 to TRBJ1-2; D ambiguous. The CDR3 totals 14 residues. The V end lost 6 bases, the J end lost 8 bases, and 19 bases lay between the germline ends. Germline V gene data show CDR1 as MDHEN and CDR2 as SYDVKM. In DNA, the CDR3 is TGTGCCAGCAGCCCGGCCGTAAGGCGTGGAGGCTACACCTTC. Amino acids: CASSPAVRRGGYTF.

The count of this clone is one. The rearrangement joins TRBV24-1 to TRBJ1-1, with a possible D match to TRBD1 (5 bases). Trimming took 5 bases from V and 4 from J, leaving 16 bases between them. Germline V CDR1 and CDR2: KGHDR, SFDVKD. The CDR3 sequence is 15 residues long. CDR3 region: CATSGTDTSGTEAFF. The CDR3 nucleotides read TGTGCCACCAGTGGTACGGACACCTCCGGCACTGAAGCTTTCTTT.

The chain has TRBV19 and TRBJ1-2; D is ambiguous. Trimming took off 6 bases at V and 5 bases at J, with 13 bases between the two ends. Germline lookup yields CDR1 LNHDA and CDR2 SQIVND (reference sequence). The CDR3 totals 13 residues. The CDR3 reads CASSKDGIYGYTF. The CDR3 DNA follows: TGTGCCAGTAGCAAGGACGGAATATATGGCTACACCTTC.

This chain joins TRBV7-2 and TRBJ1-1; 7 positions agree with TRBD1. The CDR3 extends over 18 amino acids. Germline V gene sequence: CDR1 SGHTA, CDR2 FQGNSA. The ends lost 4 bases at V and 5 bases at J; junction bases unmatched: 19. The CDR3 is CASSWLGDRRSGDTEAFF. The DNA of the CDR3 is TGTGCCAGCAGCTGGTTAGGGGACAGAAGGTCGGGGGATACTGAAGCTTTCTTT.

V usage is TRBV4-1 and J usage is TRBJ2-3; tentative D call: TRBD2 (5 bases). This CDR3 contains 16 residues. Per germline, CDR1 MGHRA and CDR2 YSYEKL. Trimming left V 5 bases short and J 1 base short, with 16 bases between. The CDR3 is CASSSKVRTGTDTQYF. Here the CDR3 DNA reads TGCGCCAGCAGCTCCAAGGTGCGGACTGGCACAGATACGCAGTATTTT.

The chain carries TRBV19 and TRBJ1-3; tentative D call: TRBD1 (5 bases). Per germline, CDR1 LNHDA and CDR2 SQIVND (reference sequence). The CDR3 is made up of 14 amino acids. With 9 bases removed from V and 0 bases from J, the gap between germline ends came to 12 bases. The DNA of the CDR3 is TGTGCCAGCCACAGGTTCACCTCTGGAAACACCATATATTTT. Its translation: CASHRFTSGNTIYF.

The gene calls are TRBV28 and TRBJ1-3; TRBD1 matches at 7 bases. The CDR3 sequence is 15 residues long. Per germline, CDR1 MDHEN and CDR2 SYDVKM. With V trimmed by 3 bases and J by 3 bases, 5 bases remained unmatched. The CDR3 region is CASSFRGADGNTIYF. The CDR3, as DNA: TGTGCCAGCAGTTTCAGGGGGGCGGATGGAAACACCATATATTTT.

V is TRBV30 and J is TRBJ2-1, with 11 bases aligning to TRBD2. CDR1 and CDR2 from the germline V gene are GTSNPN and SVGIG (reference sequence). Trimming at V came to 5 bases and at J to 3 bases, leaving 3 bases not matched to a gene. This CDR3 comprises 14 residues. This CDR3 reads CAWRLAGLYNEQFF. CDR3 coding DNA: TGTGCCTGGCGACTAGCGGGGCTCTACAATGAGCAGTTCTTC.

The CDR3 coding sequence is TGTGCCAGCAGCCTATACGGGGATACGCAGCCCCAGCATTTT. It encodes CASSLYGDTQPQHF. This chain links TRBV7-2 with TRBJ1-5; D gene unclear. V was trimmed by 5 bases and J by 7 bases, leaving 15 bases between them. Germline lookup yields CDR1 SGHTA and CDR2 FQGNSA. The length of the CDR3 is 14 residues.

The table lists this clone with a count of one. The chain employs TRBV7-9 and TRBJ1-1; no definite D call. V was clipped by 5 bases and J by 1 base, with 14 bases between them. Germline CDR1 SEHNR, CDR2 FQNEAQ (reference sequence). This CDR3 spans 15 amino acids. CDR3: CASSAPRTPNTEAFF. The CDR3 nucleotides read TGTGCCAGCAGCGCCCCCCGGACGCCGAACACTGAAGCTTTCTTT.